This TCR beta chain was sequenced during a study of T cell responses to AZD1222 COVID-19 vaccine. Study-wide points: Mapped onto spike, vaccine-associated CD4 TCRs spanned it and were dominant at 160-218 and 743-854. Donors were chiefly white British, with a greater number of females, and clonal diversity was perhaps underestimated. Compared with day 0, the breadth and depth of the Spike-specific TCR repertoire rose significantly after two doses of AZD1222.

Sequenced by immunoSEQ multiplex PCR; TCRdb stores in-frame clones only, minus some. Among about 150,000 clones, 90% were seen once, and the ten largest hold approximately 20%. About this clone itself: What it binds is not known.

The sequence came from an adult in good health. The specimen was peripheral blood, collected on day 0 of AZD1222 vaccination.

CDR3 coding DNA: TGCGCCAGCAGCCAAGATGCTCAGGGGTTAGCTGGGGCCAACGTCCTGACTTTC. Protein sequence: CASSQDAQGLAGANVLTF. This chain links TRBV4-1 with TRBJ2-6, with D possibly TRBD1 on 6 matching bases. CDR1 and CDR2 from the germline V gene are MGHRA and YSYEKL. The CDR3 loop spans 18 amino acids. V gave up 0 bases and J gave up 2 bases, with 14 bases separating them.